This is a list of T cell receptor beta chains from one sample in a study of blood T cells in healthy people across ages. One entry per CDR3 protein, called by TCRdb with MiXCR from the 5' RACE reads. This sample yields fewer than 750,000 distinct CDR3 sequences, of which around 50% are seen a single time; about 22% belongs to the top ten. The sequenced sample consisted of blood. Receptors originate from an elderly man in good health. Each CDR3 is given with its conserved first and last residue. D genes are given only for firm matches. The size field is filled for only some rows; it gives once, few, many or a size class.

>.|.|TRBJ2-7|TRBV5-1
CASSTTLRGSAAYEQYF
TGCGCCAGCAGCACCACCCTCAGGGGTTCCGCGGCCTACGAGCAGTACTTC
>.|.|TRBJ1-5|TRBV7-9
CASSSQGDNQPQHF
TGTGCCAGCAGCTCCCAGGGTGACAATCAGCCCCAGCATTTT
>.|.|TRBJ1-1|TRBV7-9
CASSLSYIEAFF
TGTGCCAGCAGCTTATCTTACATTGAAGCTTTCTTT
>.|many|TRBJ1-6|TRBV6-6
CASLQQKPLTLHF
TGTGCCAGCCTACAACAGAAGCCTTTAACCCTCCACTTT
>TRBD1|.|TRBJ2-1|TRBV6-1
CASRVQGAMYEQFF
TGTGCCAGCAGGGTACAGGGGGCTATGTACGAGCAGTTCTTC
>.|.|TRBJ2-1|TRBV21-1
CASSNPYTGAGSYNEQFF
TGTGCCAGCAGCAACCCCTACACAGGGGCTGGCTCCTACAATGAGCAGTTCTTC
>.|once|TRBJ2-7|TRBV11-1
CASRKGVNTYNEQYF
TGTGCCAGCAGGAAAGGGGTTAACACCTACAATGAGCAGTACTTC
>.|.|TRBJ1-6|TRBV7-2
CASSTGHRKFSPLHF
TGTGCCAGCAGCACGGGACACCGAAAGTTTTCACCCCTCCACTTT
>TRBD1|.|TRBJ1-6|TRBV11-2
CASSNRDRASPLHF
TGTGCCAGCAGCAACCGGGACAGGGCTTCACCCCTCCACTTT
>.|.|TRBJ2-7|TRBV3-1
CASSQDLQPYEQYF
TGTGCCAGCAGCCAAGATTTACAACCCTACGAGCAGTACTTC
>.|few|TRBJ1-2|TRBV25-1
CASSDWGAALTTGYTF
TGTGCCAGCAGTGATTGGGGAGCAGCCTTAACTACTGGCTACACCTTC
>.|.|TRBJ2-5|TRBV7-2
CASSFNQNSYKQYF
TGTGCCAGCAGCTTTAACCAAAACTCCTACAAGCAGTACTTC
>.|.|TRBJ2-5|TRBV3-1
CASARPKETQYF
TGTGCCAGCGCCAGACCGAAAGAGACCCAGTACTTC
>.|many|TRBJ2-3|TRBV29-1
CSVEVGRTDTQYF
TGCAGCGTTGAAGTGGGACGGACAGATACGCAGTATTTT
>.|once|TRBJ1-1|TRBV18
CASSRSGRRTEAFF
TGTGCCAGCTCACGATCGGGTCGGAGGACTGAAGCTTTCTTT
>TRBD2|.|TRBJ2-1|TRBV9
CASSVDLTSGGARNEQFF
TGTGCCAGCAGCGTTGATCTGACTAGCGGGGGGGCAAGGAATGAGCAGTTCTTC
>.|.|TRBJ1-5|TRBV27
CAPQRGLGVNQPQHF
TGTGCTCCGCAAAGGGGGTTAGGAGTCAATCAGCCCCAGCATTTT
>TRBD2|.|TRBJ2-7|TRBV20-1
CSARPRLASTYNEQYF
TGCAGTGCTCGACCGCGACTAGCGAGCACCTACAATGAGCAGTACTTC
>TRBD2|.|TRBJ2-1|TRBV7-2
CASSLRTSGGPSSYNEQFF
TGTGCCAGCAGCTTAAGGACTAGCGGGGGGCCGAGCTCCTACAATGAGCAGTTCTTC
>TRBD2|few|TRBJ2-5|TRBV20-1
CSATLAEETQYF
TGCAGTGCTACTCTAGCGGAAGAGACCCAGTACTTC
>.|few|TRBJ1-1|TRBV6-6
CASSGGPSEAFF
TGTGCCAGCAGTGGAGGACCGAGTGAAGCTTTCTTT
>TRBD1|many|TRBJ2-1|TRBV6-5
CASSYTGQGSSPRLGEQFF
TGTGCCAGCAGTTACACTGGACAGGGCTCAAGTCCCCGGCTGGGTGAGCAGTTCTTC
>TRBD2|few|TRBJ2-5|TRBV7-2
CASSLRSGLAGRETQYF
TGTGCCAGCAGCCTACGGTCTGGGCTAGCGGGACGGGAGACCCAGTACTTC
>TRBD1|.|TRBJ2-3|TRBV25-1
CASSLQQGKGTDTQYF
TGTGCCAGCAGTCTTCAACAGGGGAAGGGCACAGATACGCAGTATTTT
>TRBD1|few|TRBJ1-2|TRBV11-2
CASSSSTAGGQNYGYTF
TGTGCCAGCAGCTCCAGCACCGCAGGGGGCCAGAACTATGGCTACACCTTC
>.|many|TRBJ2-3|TRBV29-1
CSVRLADTQYF
TGCAGCGTTCGACTAGCAGATACGCAGTATTTT
>TRBD2|many|TRBJ2-5|TRBV6-5
CASSYSGLAGGVETQYF
TGTGCCAGCAGTTACTCAGGGCTAGCGGGAGGAGTAGAGACCCAGTACTTC
>.|.|TRBJ2-4|TRBV4-3
CASSHYTGTVTKNIQYF
TGCGCCAGCAGCCACTACACCGGAACGGTAACCAAAAACATTCAGTACTTC
>.|.|TRBJ2-5|TRBV20-1
CSATLLKGGQSISSIHQETQYF
TGCAGTGCTACCTTATTGAAGGGAGGACAATCGATCTCCTCAATTCACCAAGAGACCCAGTACTTC
>.|.|TRBJ2-6|TRBV6-2/TRBV6-3
CAATSTAGANVLTF
TGTGCCGCTACATCAACTGCTGGGGCCAACGTCCTGACTTTC
>.|few|TRBJ2-7|TRBV7-2
CASSLVIPGQGYEQYF
TGTGCCAGCAGCTTAGTGATACCAGGGCAAGGATACGAGCAGTACTTC
>.|once|TRBJ2-1|TRBV5-1
CASRPGHTGLVGDNEQFF
TGCGCCAGCAGGCCGGGACACACGGGGCTAGTGGGCGATAATGAGCAGTTCTTC
>TRBD1|.|TRBJ1-2|TRBV29-1
CSALLTGASDYTF
TGCAGCGCACTATTAACAGGGGCAAGCGACTACACCTTC
>.|once|TRBJ2-2|TRBV3-1
CASSQQSRGDTGELFF
TGTGCCAGCAGCCAACAGTCCAGGGGGGACACCGGGGAGCTGTTTTTT
>.|.|TRBJ2-4|TRBV6-6
CASSYLKNHENIQYF
TGTGCCAGCAGTTACTTAAAAAACCATGAAAACATTCAGTACTTC
>.|.|TRBJ2-1|TRBV20-1
CSSDRHNEQFF
TGCAGCTCTGACAGGCACAATGAGCAGTTCTTC
>TRBD1|.|TRBJ2-5|TRBV6-5
CASTQQGSETQYF
TGTGCCAGCACCCAACAGGGGAGCGAGACCCAGTACTTC
>TRBD1|.|TRBJ2-6|TRBV6-2/TRBV6-3
CASSYSGTGRFGANVLTF
TGTGCCAGCAGTTATTCCGGGACAGGGCGATTTGGGGCCAACGTCCTGACTTTC
>.|few|TRBJ1-1|TRBV7-2
CASSEQGISTEAFF
TGTGCCAGCAGCGAACAGGGCATCAGCACTGAAGCTTTCTTT
>.|few|TRBJ2-6|TRBV6-6
CASSYLTSPGANVLTF
TGTGCCAGCAGTTACCTGACTAGTCCTGGGGCCAACGTCCTGACTTTC
>.|few|TRBJ2-7|TRBV29-1
CSVSRTGAYEQYF
TGCAGCGTCAGTCGGACGGGTGCCTACGAGCAGTACTTC
>TRBD1|.|TRBJ2-2|TRBV5-1
CASSPDRATNTGELFF
TGCGCCAGCAGCCCGGACAGGGCAACAAACACCGGGGAGCTGTTTTTT
>.|.|TRBJ2-3|TRBV7-2
CASSFLGTPGNEQYF
TGTGCCAGCAGCTTCCTTGGCACCCCAGGCAATGAGCAGTATTTT
>.|.|TRBJ1-6|TRBV29-1
CSVLMGSRDSPLHF
TGCAGCGTCCTGATGGGGAGTCGGGATTCACCCCTCCACTTT
>.|.|TRBJ2-3|TRBV12-3/TRBV12-4
CASSWAGTVRTDVQYF
TGTGCCAGCAGTTGGGCGGGGACAGTGAGAACAGATGTGCAGTATTTT
>TRBD2|.|TRBJ2-1|TRBV3-1
CASSPGLDPYNEQFF
TGTGCCAGCAGCCCGGGACTAGACCCCTACAATGAGCAGTTCTTC
>.|.|TRBJ1-2|TRBV4-3
CASSQDAGGRNYGYTF
TGCGCCAGCAGCCAAGATGCAGGCGGCAGAAACTATGGCTACACCTTC
>.|.|TRBJ2-7|TRBV4-1
CASSQEPVPGPQYF
TGCGCCAGCAGCCAAGAGCCAGTACCGGGACCACAGTACTTC
>.|.|TRBJ1-2|TRBV29-1
CSVGSRPYGYTF
TGCAGCGTTGGTTCGCGACCCTATGGCTACACCTTC
>.|many|TRBJ2-3|TRBV13
CASSSTTGTPAGTDTQYF
TGTGCCAGCAGCTCCACGACCGGGACACCCGCTGGTACAGATACGCAGTATTTT
>TRBD1|.|TRBJ1-2|TRBV29-1
CSVEGGPRTGHTF
TGCAGCGTTGAAGGGGGGCCCAGGACAGGGCACACCTTC
>.|.|TRBJ1-6|TRBV3-1
CASTTAGGGSPLHF
TGTGCCAGCACTACAGCGGGGGGCGGATCACCCCTCCACTTT
>.|.|TRBJ2-5|TRBV6-6
CASRVRVDRGEQYF
TGTGCCAGCAGGGTCAGGGTAGATCGAGGGGAGCAGTACTTC
>.|.|TRBJ1-6|TRBV7-2
CASSLARSQNSPLHF
TGTGCCAGCAGCTTAGCCAGGAGTCAAAATTCACCCCTCCACTTT
>TRBD2|.|TRBJ2-5|TRBV6-2/TRBV6-3
CASSPRGLATETQYF
TGTGCCAGCAGCCCGAGGGGACTAGCGACTGAGACCCAGTACTTC